This section outlines one T cell receptor beta chain sequence together with its context. What it binds is not known. Profiled with immunoSEQ multiplex PCR; TCRdb holds only in-frame clones, not every one. Among more than 85,000 clones listed, around nine tenths were seen once. The data derive from a study of T cell responses to AZD1222 COVID-19 vaccine. Points from the study as a whole: Spike regions recognized by vaccine-associated CD4 TCRs spanned the protein, led by 160-218 and 743-854.

The TCR sequence derives from an adult who received the AZD1222 COVID-19 vaccine. Material: peripheral blood, obtained 28 days after the second AZD1222 dose.

The CDR3 region is CASSLSQGNGYTF. The CDR3 nucleotides are TGCGCCAGCAGCTTGTCACAGGGAAATGGCTACACCTTC. The chain couples TRBV5-1 to TRBJ1-2; D perhaps matches TRBD1 (6 bases). This CDR3 contains 13 residues. Germline CDR1 and CDR2: SGHRS and YFSETQ. Trimming pared 1 base from V and 6 bases from J, leaving 10 bases between.